The T cell receptor (beta chain) under discussion was sequenced for a study of T cells in Graves' hyperthyroidism and ophthalmopathy. Overall study findings and caveats: Most clonotypes that expanded in the thyroid above 0.001 also showed up in blood. Ophthalmopathy stood apart from stable hyperthyroidism in a 13 V-J model.

Among the patients, aged 18 to 65, hyperthyroidism was newly diagnosed and had lasted under 2 months. This clonotype was seen many times. No antigen is known for it. The source material, RNA transcripts, was used to amplify TCR beta CDR3 regions. During a first-round RT-PCR of the TCR CDR3, the HTBI primer set was used. A single record per CDR3 protein comes from TCRdb applying MiXCR to the multiplex PCR reads. Of hundreds of thousands of distinct CDR3 sequences listed, about a fifth are singletons. V was clipped by 7 bases and J by 8 bases, with 18 bases between them. The CDR3 runs 14 residues. The chain employs TRBV12-3 or TRBV12-4 and TRBJ2-4; D is uncertain. Material for sequencing was blood. This sequence was found in a woman aged 18 to 35 with Graves' hyperthyroidism. For the CDR3, the DNA is TGTGCCAGCACCCTTACCAGGCAGGACGACATTCAGTACTTC. Translating it yields CASTLTRQDDIQYF.